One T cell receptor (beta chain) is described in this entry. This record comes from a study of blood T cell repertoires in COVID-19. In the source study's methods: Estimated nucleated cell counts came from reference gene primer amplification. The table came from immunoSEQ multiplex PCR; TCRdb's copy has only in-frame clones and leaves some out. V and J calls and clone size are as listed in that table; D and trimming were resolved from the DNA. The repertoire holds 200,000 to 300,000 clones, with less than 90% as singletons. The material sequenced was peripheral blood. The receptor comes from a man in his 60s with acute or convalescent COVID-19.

The CDR3: CASSLGGRDQPQHF. The DNA for the CDR3 is TGTGCCAGCAGCTTAGGAGGGCGGGATCAGCCCCAGCATTTT. V and J are TRBV7-2 and TRBJ1-5; D remains unclear. Germline V gene sequence: CDR1 SGHTA, CDR2 FQGNSA. The V gene lost 1 base and the J gene lost 5 bases, with 9 bases spanning the gap. This CDR3 is 14 amino acids long.